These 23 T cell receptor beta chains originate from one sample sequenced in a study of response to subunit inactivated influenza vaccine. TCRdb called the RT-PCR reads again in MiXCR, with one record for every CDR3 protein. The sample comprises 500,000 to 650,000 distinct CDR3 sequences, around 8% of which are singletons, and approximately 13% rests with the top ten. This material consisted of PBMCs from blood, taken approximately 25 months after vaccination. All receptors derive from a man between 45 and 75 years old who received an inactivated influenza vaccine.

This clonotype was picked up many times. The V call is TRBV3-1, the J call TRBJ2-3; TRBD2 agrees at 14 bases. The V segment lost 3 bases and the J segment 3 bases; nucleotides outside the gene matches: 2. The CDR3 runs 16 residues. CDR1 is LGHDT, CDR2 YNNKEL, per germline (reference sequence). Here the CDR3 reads CASSHRLAGGTDTQYF. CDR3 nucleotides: TGTGCCAGCAGCCATCGACTAGCGGGGGGGACAGATACGCAGTATTTT.

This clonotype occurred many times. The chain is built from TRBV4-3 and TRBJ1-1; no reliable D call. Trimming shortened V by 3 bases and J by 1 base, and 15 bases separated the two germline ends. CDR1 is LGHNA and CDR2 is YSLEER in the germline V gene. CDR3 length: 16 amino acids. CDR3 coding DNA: TGCGCCAGCAGCCACGGTTGGAAGGTTCGGAACACTGAAGCTTTCTTT. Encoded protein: CASSHGWKVRNTEAFF.

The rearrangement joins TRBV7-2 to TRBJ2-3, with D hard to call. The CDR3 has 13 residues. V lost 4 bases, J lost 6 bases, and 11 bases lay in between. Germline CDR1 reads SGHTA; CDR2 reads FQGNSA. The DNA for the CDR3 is TGTGCCAGCAGCTACCGCCCCCGGGATACGCAGTATTTT. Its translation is CASSYRPRDTQYF.

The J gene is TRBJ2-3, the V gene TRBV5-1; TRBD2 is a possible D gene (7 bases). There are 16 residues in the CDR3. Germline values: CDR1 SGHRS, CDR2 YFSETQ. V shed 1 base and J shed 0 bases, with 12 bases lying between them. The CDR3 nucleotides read TGCGCCAGCAGCTTGACGGCGGGGGCTAGCACAGATACGCAGTATTTT. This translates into CASSLTAGASTDTQYF. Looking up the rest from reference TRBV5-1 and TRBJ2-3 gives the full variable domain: KAGVTQTPRYLIKTRGQQVTLSCSPISGHRSVSWYQQTPGQGLQFLFEYFSETQRNKGNFPGRFSGRQFSNSRSEMNVSTLELGDSALYLCASSLTAGASTDTQYFGPGTRLTVL.

The CDR3: CSARVRLAGGQETQYF. Written as DNA, the CDR3 is TGCAGTGCTAGGGTCCGGCTAGCGGGGGGCCAAGAGACCCAGTACTTC. The genes are TRBV20-1 and TRBJ2-5; 11 bases match TRBD2. The V gene's germline CDR1 is DFQATT and CDR2 SNEGSKA (reference sequence). The junction had 7 bases not matched to a gene; V was cut back by 3 bases and J by 1 base. CDR3 size: 16 residues.

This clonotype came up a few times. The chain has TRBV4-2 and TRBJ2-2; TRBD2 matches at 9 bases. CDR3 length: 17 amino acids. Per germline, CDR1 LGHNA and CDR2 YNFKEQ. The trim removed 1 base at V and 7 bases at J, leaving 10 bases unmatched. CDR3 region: CASSQAPRGRAGGELFF. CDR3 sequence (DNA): TGTGCCAGCAGCCAAGCCCCCCGCGGGAGGGCTGGCGGGGAGCTGTTTTTT.

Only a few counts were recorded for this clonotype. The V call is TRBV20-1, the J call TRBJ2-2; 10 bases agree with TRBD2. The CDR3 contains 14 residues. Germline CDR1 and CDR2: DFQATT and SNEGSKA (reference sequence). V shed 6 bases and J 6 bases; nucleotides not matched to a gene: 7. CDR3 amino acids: CSAEAGGPSGELFF. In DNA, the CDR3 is TGCAGTGCGGAAGCGGGAGGGCCGTCCGGGGAGCTGTTTTTT.

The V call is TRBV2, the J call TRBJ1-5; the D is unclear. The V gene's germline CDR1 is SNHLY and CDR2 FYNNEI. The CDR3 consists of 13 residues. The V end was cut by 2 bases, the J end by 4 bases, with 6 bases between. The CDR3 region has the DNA TGTGCCAGCAGTGAATACGTGAATCAGCCCCAGCATTTT. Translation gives CASSEYVNQPQHF.

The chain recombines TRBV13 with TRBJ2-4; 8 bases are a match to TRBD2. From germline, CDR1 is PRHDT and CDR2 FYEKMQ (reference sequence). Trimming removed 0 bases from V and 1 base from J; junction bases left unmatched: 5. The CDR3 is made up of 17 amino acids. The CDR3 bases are TGTGCCAGCAGCTTAGGCCGGGGGGGAAGGGCCAAAAACATTCAGTACTTC. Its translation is CASSLGRGGRAKNIQYF. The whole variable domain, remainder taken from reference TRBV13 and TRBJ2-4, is AAGVIQSPRHLIKEKRETATLKCYPIPRHDTVYWYQQGPGQDPQFLISFYEKMQSDKGSIPDRFSAQQFSDYHSELNMSSLELGDSALYFCASSLGRGGRAKNIQYFGAGTRLSVL.

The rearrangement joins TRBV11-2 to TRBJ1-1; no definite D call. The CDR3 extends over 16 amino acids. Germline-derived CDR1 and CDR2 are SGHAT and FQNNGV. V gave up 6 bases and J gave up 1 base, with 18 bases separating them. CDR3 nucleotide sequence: TGTGCCAGCAGTCCAGTAACACGGAGCTGGAACACTGAAGCTTTCTTT. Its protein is CASSPVTRSWNTEAFF.

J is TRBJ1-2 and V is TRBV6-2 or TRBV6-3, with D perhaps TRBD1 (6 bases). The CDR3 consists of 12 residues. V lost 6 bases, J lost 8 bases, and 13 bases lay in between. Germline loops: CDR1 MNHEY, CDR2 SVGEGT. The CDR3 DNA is TGTGCCAGCAGCCGACAGGTCCACGGCTACACCTTC. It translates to CASSRQVHGYTF.

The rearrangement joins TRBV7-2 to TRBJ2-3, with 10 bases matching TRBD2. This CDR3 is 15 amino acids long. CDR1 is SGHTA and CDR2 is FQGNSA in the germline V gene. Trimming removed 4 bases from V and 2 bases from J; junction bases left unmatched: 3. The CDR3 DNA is TGTGCCAGCAGCTGGACTAGCGGATACACAGATACGCAGTATTTT. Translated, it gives CASSWTSGYTDTQYF.

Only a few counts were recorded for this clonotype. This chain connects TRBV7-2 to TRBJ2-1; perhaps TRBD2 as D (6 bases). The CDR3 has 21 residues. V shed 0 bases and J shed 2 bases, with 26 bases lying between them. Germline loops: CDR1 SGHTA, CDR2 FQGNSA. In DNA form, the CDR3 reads TGTGCCAGCAGCTTAGCGCATTCAGCGGGCCCTACCCCGAGGCCCTACAATGAGCAGTTCTTC. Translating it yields CASSLAHSAGPTPRPYNEQFF.

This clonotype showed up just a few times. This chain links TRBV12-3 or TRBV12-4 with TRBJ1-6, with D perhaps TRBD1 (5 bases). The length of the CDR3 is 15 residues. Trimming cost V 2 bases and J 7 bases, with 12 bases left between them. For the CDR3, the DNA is TGTGCCAGCAGTTTATCCGACAGTTGGAATTCACCCCTCCACTTT. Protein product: CASSLSDSWNSPLHF.

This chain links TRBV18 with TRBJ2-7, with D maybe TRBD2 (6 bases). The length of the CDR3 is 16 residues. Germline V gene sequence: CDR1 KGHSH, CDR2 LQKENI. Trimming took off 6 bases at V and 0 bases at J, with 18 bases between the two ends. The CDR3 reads CASSKGPGGVSYEQYF. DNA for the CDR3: TGTGCCAGCTCTAAAGGCCCCGGGGGAGTCTCCTACGAGCAGTACTTC.

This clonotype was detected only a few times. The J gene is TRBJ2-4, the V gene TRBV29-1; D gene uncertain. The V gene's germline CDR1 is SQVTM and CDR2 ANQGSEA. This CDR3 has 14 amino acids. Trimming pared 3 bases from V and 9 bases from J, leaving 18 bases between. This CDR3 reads CSVEEWLSSGIQYF. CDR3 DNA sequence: TGCAGCGTTGAGGAGTGGCTAAGCTCGGGCATTCAGTACTTC.

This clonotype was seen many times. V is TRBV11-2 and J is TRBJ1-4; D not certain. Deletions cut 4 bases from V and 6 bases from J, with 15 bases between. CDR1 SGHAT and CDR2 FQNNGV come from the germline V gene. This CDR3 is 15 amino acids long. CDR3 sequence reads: CASSSDPWADEKLFF. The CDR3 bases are TGTGCCAGCAGCTCGGACCCTTGGGCGGATGAAAAACTGTTTTTT.

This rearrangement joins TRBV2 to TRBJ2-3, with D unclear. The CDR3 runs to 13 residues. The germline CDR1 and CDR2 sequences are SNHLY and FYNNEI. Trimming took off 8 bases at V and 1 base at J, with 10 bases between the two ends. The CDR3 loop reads CASVLPGTDTQYF. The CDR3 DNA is TGTGCCAGCGTGCTACCTGGCACAGATACGCAGTATTTT.

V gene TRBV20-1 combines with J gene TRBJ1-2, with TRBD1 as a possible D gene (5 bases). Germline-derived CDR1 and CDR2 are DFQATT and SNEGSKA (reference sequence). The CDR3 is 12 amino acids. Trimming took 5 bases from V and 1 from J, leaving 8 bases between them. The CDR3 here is CSASDSNYGYTF. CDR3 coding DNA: TGCAGTGCTTCCGACAGTAACTATGGCTACACCTTC.

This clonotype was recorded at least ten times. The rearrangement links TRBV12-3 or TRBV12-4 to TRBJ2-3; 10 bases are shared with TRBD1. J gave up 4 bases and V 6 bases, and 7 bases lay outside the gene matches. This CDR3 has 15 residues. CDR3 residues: CASRSTGTGADTQYF. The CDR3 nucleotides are TGTGCCAGCAGATCGACCGGGACAGGGGCAGATACGCAGTATTTT.

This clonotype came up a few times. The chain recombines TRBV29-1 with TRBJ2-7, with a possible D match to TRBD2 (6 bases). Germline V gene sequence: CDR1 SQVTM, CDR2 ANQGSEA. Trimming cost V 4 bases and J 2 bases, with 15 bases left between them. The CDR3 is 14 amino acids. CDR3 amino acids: CSVGAGQIAYEQYF. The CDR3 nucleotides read TGCAGCGTTGGAGCGGGTCAGATAGCCTACGAGCAGTACTTC.

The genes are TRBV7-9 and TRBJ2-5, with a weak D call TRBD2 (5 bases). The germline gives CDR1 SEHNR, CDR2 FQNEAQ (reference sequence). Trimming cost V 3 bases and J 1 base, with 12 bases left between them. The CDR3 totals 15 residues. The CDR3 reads CASSFPSPVQETQYF. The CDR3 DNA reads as TGTGCCAGCAGCTTCCCTAGCCCGGTCCAAGAGACCCAGTACTTC.

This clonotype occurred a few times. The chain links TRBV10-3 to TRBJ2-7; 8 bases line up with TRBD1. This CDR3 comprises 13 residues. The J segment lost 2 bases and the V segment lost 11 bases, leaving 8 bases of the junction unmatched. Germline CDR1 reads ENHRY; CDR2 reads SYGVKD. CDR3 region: CAPGGQGAYEQYF. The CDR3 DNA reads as TGTGCCCCAGGGGGCCAGGGGGCCTACGAGCAGTACTTC.